This T cell receptor beta chain was profiled in a study of long-term antiretroviral therapy in people with HIV (dated by TCRdb to 2021 to 2024). For the study in its entirety: Collection of the earliest samples took place about a decade ahead of the 2015 WHO recommendation for immediate ART, at a time when ART was typically delayed until CD4 counts fell. Test extractions of a monoclonal T-cell line alongside under 35 polyclonal samples showed no cross-contamination during QIAcube processing. A retrospective serial study tested whether ART initiation and durable HIV suppression were associated with changes in peripheral blood TRB repertoire composition and diversity. Eleven of the 30 participants with HIV were female. A total of 192 cryopreserved PBMC samples came from 25 to 35 adults with confirmed HIV infection and were collected serially over a mean of about six years (range 1-12).

Concerning this clone itself: Its antigen target is currently unknown. No much larger clonotype is one base removed from it; base qualities were not supplied.

Study-wide conclusions, independent of this receptor: Starting ART was linked to a significant rise in TRB diversity, yet even after long-term ART the diversity remained significantly lower than in transplant donor controls. Samples dated from the mid-2000s to the late 2010s, and the ART regimens used may be less effective than current ones. No data were available on ART adherence, viral resistance or therapy changes, limiting inferences about post-ART repertoire changes. HIV repertoires had narrower CDR3 length ranges than controls, and the network structure suggested an antigen-experienced repertoire that shifted only slightly toward naive after ART. Because pre-ART samples had limited cell numbers, unsorted PBMC were profiled rather than sorted CD4+ and CD8+ T cells. Limited PBMC availability meant only the TCR beta chain was sequenced, without alpha chain pairing. Expanded TRB clones identified before ART initiation dominated the repertoire across all time points, though the dominance fluctuated and decreased in many PLHIV after ART.

Participants were included only if at least one PBMC sample before ART initiation and at least two post-ART samples were available. Treatment was received in the United States of America by all participants with HIV. Cryopreserved samples of about 0.95-10 million PBMC were thawed and washed before DNA extraction. At the time of the earliest PBMC sample, participants with HIV were aged between roughly 23 and 60 years. PBMC samples were contributed by each participant from 1-4 timepoints before ART initiation and 2-8 timepoints after ART initiation, with a median of 7 samples. Serial HIV viral load, CD4+ T-cell count, ART history and demographic data were obtained for every participant. Using a Qiagen kit on a QIAcube, genomic DNA was extracted from unsorted PBMC, with samples processed in batches of 12. V is shortened by 4 bases, J by 0 bases, and the region joining them spans 11 bases. The germline V gene (reference sequence) specifies SGHKS as CDR1 and YYEKEE as CDR2. Taken from cysteine to phenylalanine, the CDR3 has 15 residues. This entry keeps only the CDR3 DNA: 45 bases, framed from base 1.

The immunoSEQ hsTCRB v3.0 assay was used at survey level resolution for TRB variable region sequencing. A depth of roughly 40,000-55,000 T-cell genomes per sample was targeted for TRB sequencing. Pooled TRB libraries were sequenced on an Illumina MiSeq with a v3 150-cycle kit. The study's processing was this. Repertoire analysis was performed in R inside a reproducible Nextflow workflow that covered QC, data transformation and analysis. LymphoSeq2, an R package for AIRR-Seq data exploration, was used to implement custom analyses. A handful of samples that produced fewer than 5000 total TRB sequences were removed, so 150 to 200 HIV repertoires were analyzed. Among the 200 or so HIV repertoires that were kept, 59 were collected before ART initiation and more than 120 were collected after ART initiation. Repertoires were downsampled to 5000 TRB nucleotide sequences, with summary statistics averaged over 100 downsampling iterations. The analysis kept only TRB sequences whose CDR3 regions were at least seven amino acids long. Two measures captured diversity: a Shannon entropy-derived clonality score and the Gini coefficient. Repertoire networks linked the top 5000 CDR3 amino acid sequences whenever two sequences differed by an edit distance of one. GLIPH2 predicted antigen specificity groups and MHC restriction for TRB CDR3 amino acid sequences. To flag known CMV, EBV, HIV or tissue antigen associations, CDR3 amino acid sequences were matched against VDJdb and McPAS-TCR. Pre-ART, post-ART and control groups were compared with Wilcoxon signed-rank tests and Holm-Bonferroni correction. TCRdb holds this immuneACCESS table with in-frame rearrangements only. Some clones are missing; in checked studies, unresolved V genes explain under half, and the rest has no known cause. V and J calls and clone size are those listed in that table; D and trimming were worked out from the DNA. The sample has about 15,000 clones on record, roughly 80% of them singletons. The ten largest clones represent around 18% of the sample.

Recombination joined TRBV5-5 with TRBJ1-5; a weak D assignment points to TRBD1 (5 bases agree). The sample was unsorted PBMCs, taken just before starting antiretroviral therapy. The clonotype comes from a man aged 35-49 years with HIV. In nucleotide form, the sequence is TGTGCCAGCAGCGTGGACACCTTTAGCAATCAGCCCCAGCATTTT. Its translation is CASSVDTFSNQPQHF. Full variable domain (CDR3 extended with the reference TRBV5-5 and TRBJ1-5 proteins): DAGVTQSPTHLIKTRGQQVTLRCSPISGHKSVSWYQQVLGQGPQFIFQYYEKEERGRGNFPDRFSARQFPNYSSELNVNALLLGDSALYLCASSVDTFSNQPQHFGDGTRLSIL.